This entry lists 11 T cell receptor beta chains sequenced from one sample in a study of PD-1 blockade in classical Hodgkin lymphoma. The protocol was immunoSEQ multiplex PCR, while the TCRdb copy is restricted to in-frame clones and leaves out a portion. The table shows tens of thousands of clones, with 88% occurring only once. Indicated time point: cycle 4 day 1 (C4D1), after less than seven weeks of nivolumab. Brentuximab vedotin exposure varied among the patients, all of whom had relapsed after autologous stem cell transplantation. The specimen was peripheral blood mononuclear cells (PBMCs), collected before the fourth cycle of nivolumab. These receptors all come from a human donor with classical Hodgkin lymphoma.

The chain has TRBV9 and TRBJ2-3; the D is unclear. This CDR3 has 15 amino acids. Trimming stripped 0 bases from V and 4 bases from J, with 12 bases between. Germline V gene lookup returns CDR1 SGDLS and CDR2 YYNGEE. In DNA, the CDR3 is TGTGCCAGCAGCGTAGGCCGAGGTAGGCCAGATACGCAGTATTTT. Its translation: CASSVGRGRPDTQYF. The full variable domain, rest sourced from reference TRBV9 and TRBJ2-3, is DSGVTQTPKHLITATGQRVTLRCSPRSGDLSVYWYQQSLDQGLQFLIQYYNGEERAKGNILERFSAQQFPDLHSELNLSSLELGDSALYFCASSVGRGRPDTQYFGPGTRLTVL.

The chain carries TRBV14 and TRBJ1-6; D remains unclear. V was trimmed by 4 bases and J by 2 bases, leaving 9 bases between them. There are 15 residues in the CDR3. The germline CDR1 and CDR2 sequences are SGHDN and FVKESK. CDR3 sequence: CASSLTGAYNSPLHF. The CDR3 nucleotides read TGTGCCAGCAGCCTCACTGGTGCCTATAATTCACCCCTCCACTTT. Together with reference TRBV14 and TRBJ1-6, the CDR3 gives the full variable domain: EAGVTQFPSHSVIEKGQTVTLRCDPISGHDNLYWYRRVMGKEIKFLLHFVKESKQDESGMPNNRFLAERTGGTYSTLKVQPAELEDSGVYFCASSLTGAYNSPLHFGNGTRLTVT.

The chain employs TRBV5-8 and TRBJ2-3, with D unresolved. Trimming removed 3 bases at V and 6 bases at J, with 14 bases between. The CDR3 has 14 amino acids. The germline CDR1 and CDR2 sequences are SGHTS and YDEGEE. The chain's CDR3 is CASSSFFQWDTQYF. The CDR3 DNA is TGTGCCAGCAGCTCATTCTTCCAGTGGGATACGCAGTATTTT.

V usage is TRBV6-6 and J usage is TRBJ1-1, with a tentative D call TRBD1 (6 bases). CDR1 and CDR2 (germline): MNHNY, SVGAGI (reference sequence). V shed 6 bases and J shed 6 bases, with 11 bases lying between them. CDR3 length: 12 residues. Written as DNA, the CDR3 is TGTGCCAGCAGAAATACAGGGCCTGAAGCTTTCTTT. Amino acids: CASRNTGPEAFF.

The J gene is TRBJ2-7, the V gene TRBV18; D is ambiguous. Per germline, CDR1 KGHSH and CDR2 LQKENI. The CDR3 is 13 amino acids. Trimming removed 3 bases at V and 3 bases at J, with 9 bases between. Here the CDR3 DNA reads TGTGCCAGCTCACCCCAAAATAACTACGAGCAGTACTTC. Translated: CASSPQNNYEQYF.

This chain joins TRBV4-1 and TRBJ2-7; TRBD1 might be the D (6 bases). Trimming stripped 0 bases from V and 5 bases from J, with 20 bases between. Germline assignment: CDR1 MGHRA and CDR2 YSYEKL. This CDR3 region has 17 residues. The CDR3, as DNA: TGCGCCAGCAGCCAAGATAGAGCGGCAGGGGAAAGGGACGAGCAGTACTTC. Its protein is CASSQDRAAGERDEQYF.

The CDR3 nucleotides are TGTGCCTGGGCCGGGACCCCGCGTGGACCCCTCCACTTT. Its protein product is CAWAGTPRGPLHF. The chain uses TRBV30 and TRBJ1-6; D perhaps matches TRBD1 (5 bases). The CDR3 totals 13 residues. Germline V lookup: CDR1 GTSNPN, CDR2 SVGIG (reference sequence). Trimming took 5 bases from V and 12 from J, leaving 17 bases between them.

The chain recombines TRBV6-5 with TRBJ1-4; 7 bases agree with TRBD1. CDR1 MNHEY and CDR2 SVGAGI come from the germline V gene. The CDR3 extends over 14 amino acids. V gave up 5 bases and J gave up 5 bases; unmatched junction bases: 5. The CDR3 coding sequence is TGTGCCAGCAGTACCAGGGGGGTAAATGAAAAACTGTTTTTT. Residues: CASSTRGVNEKLFF.

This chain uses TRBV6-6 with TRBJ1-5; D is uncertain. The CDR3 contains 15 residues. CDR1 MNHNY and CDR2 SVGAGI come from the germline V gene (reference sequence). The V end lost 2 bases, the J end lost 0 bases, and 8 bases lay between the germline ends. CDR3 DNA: TGTGCCAGCAGTTACCGAGGGAATAGCAATCAGCCCCAGCATTTT. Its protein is CASSYRGNSNQPQHF.

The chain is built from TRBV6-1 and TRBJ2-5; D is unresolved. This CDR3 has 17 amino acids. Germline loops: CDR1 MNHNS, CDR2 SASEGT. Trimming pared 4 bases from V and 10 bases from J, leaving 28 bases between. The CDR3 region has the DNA TGTGCCAGCAGTGGATGGCCCGGGTCACTAATCGATTTGAGCCAGTACTTC. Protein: CASSGWPGSLIDLSQYF.

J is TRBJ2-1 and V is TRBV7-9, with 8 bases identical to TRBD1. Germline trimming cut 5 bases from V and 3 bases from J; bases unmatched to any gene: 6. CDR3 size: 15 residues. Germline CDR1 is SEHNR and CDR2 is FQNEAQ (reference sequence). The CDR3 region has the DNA TGTGCCAGCAGCCTAGGACAGGGTTTCTACAATGAGCAGTTCTTC. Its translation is CASSLGQGFYNEQFF.